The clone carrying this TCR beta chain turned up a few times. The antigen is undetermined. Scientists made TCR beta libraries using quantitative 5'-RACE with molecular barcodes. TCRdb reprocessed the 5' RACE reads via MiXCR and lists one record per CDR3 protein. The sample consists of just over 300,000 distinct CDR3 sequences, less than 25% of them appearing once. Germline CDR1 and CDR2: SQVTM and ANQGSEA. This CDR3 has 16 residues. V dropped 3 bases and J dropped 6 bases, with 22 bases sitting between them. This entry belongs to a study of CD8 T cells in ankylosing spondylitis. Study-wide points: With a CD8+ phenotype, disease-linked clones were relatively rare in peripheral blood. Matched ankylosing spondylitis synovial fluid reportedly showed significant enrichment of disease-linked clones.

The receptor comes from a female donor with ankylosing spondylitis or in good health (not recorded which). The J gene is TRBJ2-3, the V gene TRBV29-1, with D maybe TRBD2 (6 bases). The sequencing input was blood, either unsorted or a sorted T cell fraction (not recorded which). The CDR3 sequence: CSVDMGTAGIHDTQYF. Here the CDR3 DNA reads TGCAGCGTTGATATGGGGACGGCGGGAATCCACGATACGCAGTATTTT.